This TCR beta chain was sequenced for a study of cytotoxic CD8 clonotypes in ibrutinib-treated CLL. The data were produced by immunoSEQ multiplex PCR, yet TCRdb's version contains in-frame clones alone and is incomplete. Of more than 70,000 clones in the sample, around 75% are singletons; the top ten hold around 5%. Cryopreserved PBMCs yielded about 2 micrograms of genomic DNA for TCR beta libraries. The germline gives CDR1 SGHNT, CDR2 YYREEE (reference sequence). V was pared by 4 bases and J by 0 bases, with 14 bases between. This CDR3 contains 16 residues. This clone was counted between two and nine times.

This clonotype was obtained from a human donor with chronic lymphocytic leukemia. This specimen consisted of PBMCs, obtained after 12 months of ibrutinib treatment. The J gene is TRBJ1-3, the V gene TRBV5-4; D is perhaps TRBD1 (6 bases). The CDR3 sequence is CASSPGVPGSGNTIYF. The CDR3 coding sequence is TGTGCCAGCAGCCCAGGGGTCCCAGGCTCTGGAAACACCATATATTTT. Using reference TRBV5-4 and TRBJ1-3 for the parts outside the CDR3, the full variable domain is ETGVTQSPTHLIKTRGQQVTLRCSSQSGHNTVSWYQQALGQGPQFIFQYYREEENGRGNFPPRFSGLQFPNYSSELNVNALELDDSALYLCASSPGVPGSGNTIYFGEGSWLTVV.